This T cell receptor beta chain was sequenced for a study of blood T cell repertoires in COVID-19 (TCRdb year 2020). The study in broad terms: Samples covering the acute and convalescent phases of COVID-19 were provided by collaborators in the United States, Italy and Spain. The prospective study material was composed of cDNA or gDNA derived from T cells, B-cell-depleted T cells, or PBMCs. Subjects who had been exposed to COVID-19, were actively infected with it, or had recovered from it provided the deeply sampled blood TCRbeta repertoires that made up the dataset. The repertoires were released in a freely available public database meant as a resource for research on the immune response to SARS-CoV-2. Samples were obtained from the ongoing ImmuneRACE study (first 160 participants) and from 950 to 1,500 subjects provided by 6 global collaborators. The sample metadata nearly always contained a de-identified subject ID, COVID-19 status, age in years and sex. Where HLA class I and class II types were available, the types were taken from metadata supplied by the sample provider, not from assay-based typing. The investigation overall reported the following: The quantity of clinical and demographic metadata differed by source and by participant and was supplied without curation.

In the prospective study, participants were about 18 to 100 years old, resided in about two dozen geographic areas of the United States, and were enrolled through a virtual design. In the prospective study, participants were assigned to cohorts based on the clinical history participants reported in a screening survey and a study questionnaire. Each participant in the prospective study had whole blood, serum and a nasopharyngeal or oropharyngeal swab collected by mobile phlebotomists. Participants in the prospective study had the option to provide additional blood draws and questionnaires over an approximately 2-month period. Before DNA extraction, blood samples from the prospective study were shipped at room temperature or frozen. With regard to this clone: It lacks a known antigen. It has no much larger one-base neighbor in the sample; base qualities were not kept.

From its cysteine to its phenylalanine, the CDR3 spans 17 amino acids. Only the CDR3 part of the read is kept: 51 bases, read in frame from the first base. Trimming removed 6 bases from V and 0 bases from J; the gene matches leave 7 bases unexplained. From the germline V gene (reference sequence), CDR1 is LNHDA and CDR2 is SQIVND. TCRbeta CDR3 regions were amplified from genomic DNA by means of the immunoSEQ Assay, a bias-controlled multiplex PCR. For the original study's pipeline: Within the assay, amplification of reference gene primers was used to estimate how many nucleated cells each sample contained. Sequence reads were collapsed and filtered to measure the absolute abundance of every unique TCRbeta CDR3 rearrangement. Productive Simpson clonality was computed per sample as the square root of Simpson's diversity index over productive rearrangements. As stored in TCRdb, this immuneACCESS dataset retains in-frame rearrangements with V and J assigned. A fraction of the clones does not appear; measured against another copy, unresolved V genes explain less than half of the discrepancy, and the remainder lacks a known reason. From that table come the V and J calls and clone size; the DNA was used to work out D and trimming. A total of fewer than 200,000 clones appear in this sample, around 82% of them only once. About 4% of the sample belongs to the ten largest clones.

The chain employs TRBV19 and TRBJ2-3, with 12 bases in between that match TRBD2. This sequence originates from a woman aged 50 to 60 in a cohort exposed to, infected with or recovered from COVID-19 (not recorded which). Specimen: PBMCs or T cells enriched from blood (not recorded which). The DNA sequence reads TGTGCCAGTAGACCTGCCGGACTAGCGGGAAGCACAGATACGCAGTATTTT. It translates as CASRPAGLAGSTDTQYF.